The clone carrying this T cell receptor beta chain has just a few counts. The CDR3 runs to 15 residues. Trimming removed 5 bases at V and 2 bases at J, with 15 bases between. Germline V CDR1 and CDR2: SGHTA, FQGTGA. The entry originates in a study of blood T cells in healthy people across ages. Next came a second PCR, run for about 7 to 12 cycles, which used a sample-barcoded 5' primer along with a J-beta primer mix. Per-sample output comprised a minimum of 3 million paired-end reads containing CDR3. TCRdb independently ran MiXCR on the 5' RACE reads; one entry per CDR3 protein. Of fewer than 2 million distinct CDR3 sequences in the sample, about two fifths were seen once. Every sample gave at least 5.5 micrograms of total RNA when it was extracted.

The sample was blood. The source of this sequence is a human donor in good health. The V gene is TRBV7-3, the J gene TRBJ1-1, with D perhaps TRBD1 (5 bases). DNA for the CDR3: TGTGCCAGCAGCCCGACCGACAGTGGCAACACTGAAGCTTTCTTT. Its translation: CASSPTDSGNTEAFF.